This entry lists 2 T cell receptor beta chains sequenced from one sample in a study of identical twins. TCRdb called the 5' RACE reads again in MiXCR, with one record for every CDR3 protein. The table shows about 100,000 distinct CDR3 sequences, with 5.5% to 7% occurring only once. The material sequenced was memory T cells sorted from blood. The receptors shown here come from a woman aged 45-60 years in good health.

In this sample, this clonotype turned up many times. The genes are TRBV14 and TRBJ1-2; D not certain. Germline V CDR1 and CDR2: SGHDN, FVKESK. The V gene lost 1 base and the J gene lost 7 bases, with 10 bases spanning the gap. This CDR3 comprises 13 residues. The CDR3 nucleotides read TGTGCCAGCAGCCAAGGTCCGCGGCGTGGCTACACCTTC. Translation: CASSQGPRRGYTF.

Concerning this clonotype itself: This may arise from a read error, as a much more abundant clone is one base away. The J gene is TRBJ1-1, the V gene TRBV12-3 or TRBV12-4; perhaps TRBD1 as D (5 bases). This CDR3 contains 11 residues. CDR3 nucleotides: TGTACCAGCAGTTTTGGGGGAAAAGCTTTCTTT. As protein: CTSSFGGKAFF.